The next 18 T cell receptor beta chains were all read from a single sample in a study of T-cell memory formation after mild COVID-19. TCRdb re-analysed the 5' RACE reads in MiXCR, keeping a single row per CDR3 protein. Of 450,000 or so distinct CDR3 sequences listed, about 23% are singletons. The sample was PBMCs or a T cell subset sorted from them (not recorded which). These receptors all come from an adult woman who had mild COVID-19 (a few samples of this study predate the infection). Cell type and time point are not known.

V usage is TRBV7-6 and J usage is TRBJ1-2, with D tentatively TRBD1 (5 bases). The ends were cut back, 5 bases at V and 7 bases at J, with 14 bases in the middle. The CDR3 has 13 residues. Germline loops: CDR1 SGHVS, CDR2 FNYEAQ. The CDR3 DNA reads as TGTGCCAGCAGCCAGCACGGGGCGGTTGGCTACACCTTC. Translated, it gives CASSQHGAVGYTF.

The chain couples TRBV29-1 to TRBJ2-1; maybe TRBD2 (5 bases). This CDR3 contains 11 residues. V lost 5 bases and J lost 10, with 12 bases in between. The germline CDR1 and CDR2 sequences are SQVTM and ANQGSEA. In DNA form, the CDR3 reads TGCAGCGTTTCGAGAAGCGGAGAGCAGTTCTTC. Amino acids: CSVSRSGEQFF.

The chain carries TRBV6-6 and TRBJ2-3, with D perhaps TRBD2 (5 bases). V was clipped by 4 bases and J by 1 base, with 18 bases between them. There are 17 residues in the CDR3. From germline, CDR1 is MNHNY and CDR2 SVGAGI (reference sequence). The CDR3 DNA follows: TGTGCCAGCAGTTTACAGACCCCCGGACTCGGCACAGATACGCAGTATTTT. Its translation is CASSLQTPGLGTDTQYF.

The genes are TRBV11-2 and TRBJ2-1; 13 bases line up with TRBD2. With V trimmed by 7 bases and J by 4 bases, 1 base remained unmatched. The germline CDR1 and CDR2 sequences are SGHAT and FQNNGV. The CDR3 runs to 14 residues. The CDR3 loop is CASKLAGGYNEQFF. DNA for the CDR3: TGTGCCAGCAAACTAGCGGGGGGGTACAATGAGCAGTTCTTC.

This clonotype was seen more than once but under ten times. V and J are TRBV3-1 and TRBJ1-2; D not certain. The CDR3 sequence is 14 residues long. V was pared by 0 bases and J by 8 bases, with 13 bases between. The germline CDR1 and CDR2 sequences are LGHDT and YNNKEL (reference sequence). In DNA, the CDR3 is TGTGCCAGCAGCCAAGACCACGGAGTCGGGGGCTACACCTTC. The encoded protein is CASSQDHGVGGYTF.

J is TRBJ2-1 and V is TRBV4-3; 10 nucleotides line up with TRBD2. Germline CDR1 and CDR2: LGHNA and YSLEER. This CDR3 comprises 17 residues. The trim removed 0 bases at V and 7 bases at J, leaving 9 bases unmatched. CDR3 DNA: TGCGCCAGCAGCCAAGATCGCGGGACTAGCGTCCAGAATGAGCAGTTCTTC. Translation: CASSQDRGTSVQNEQFF.

The chain carries TRBV6-5 and TRBJ2-7; 7 bases line up with TRBD1. Germline assignment: CDR1 MNHEY and CDR2 SVGAGI. The CDR3 length is 14 residues. The V segment lost 6 bases and the J segment 2 bases; nucleotides outside the gene matches: 7. The DNA for the CDR3 is TGTGCCAGCAGCTTAGGACAGGTTCCCTACGAGCAGTACTTC. Translation gives CASSLGQVPYEQYF.

V usage is TRBV2 and J usage is TRBJ2-2; D remains unclear. Germline V gene lookup returns CDR1 SNHLY and CDR2 FYNNEI. The CDR3 sequence is 15 residues long. V lost 5 bases, J lost 2 bases, and 12 bases lay in between. CDR3 coding DNA: TGTGCCAGCAGTCCAGAGGTCACCAACACCGGGGAGCTGTTTTTT. Residues: CASSPEVTNTGELFF. Variable domain in full (rest from reference TRBV2 and TRBJ2-2): EPEVTQTPSHQVTQMGQEVILRCVPISNHLYFYWYRQILGQKVEFLVSFYNNEISEKSEIFDDQFSVERPDGSNFTLKIRSTKLEDSAMYFCASSPEVTNTGELFFGEGSRLTVL.

The chain has TRBV18 and TRBJ1-1; D is possibly TRBD1 (6 bases). Per germline, CDR1 KGHSH and CDR2 LQKENI. V was shortened by 3 bases and J by 5 bases, with 16 bases between the two germline ends. The length of the CDR3 is 15 residues. CDR3 nucleotides: TGTGCCAGCTCACCGGGCAGGGGAGTAACGACTGAAGCTTTCTTT. It specifies CASSPGRGVTTEAFF.

CDR3 protein: CASKVGVQQGTGELFF. The CDR3, as DNA: TGTGCCAGCAAAGTTGGGGTCCAGCAGGGGACCGGGGAGCTGTTTTTT. The chain carries TRBV3-1 and TRBJ2-2; D is perhaps TRBD1 (6 bases). Per the germline V gene, CDR1 is LGHDT and CDR2 is YNNKEL (reference sequence). The CDR3 runs to 16 residues. The V end was cut by 7 bases, the J end by 5 bases, with 20 bases between.

This clonotype has ten or more counts. The V and J genes are TRBV7-6 and TRBJ2-2; D may match TRBD1 or TRBD2 (6 bases each). Between the trimmed V and J ends, which lost 1 base and 4 bases, there was a span of 7 bases. The CDR3 extends over 14 amino acids. Germline lookup yields CDR1 SGHVS and CDR2 FNYEAQ. CDR3 coding DNA: TGTGCCAGCAGCTTAGGGGGGGCCACCGGGGAGCTGTTTTTT. This encodes CASSLGGATGELFF.

This clonotype was detected ten times or more. The V and J genes are TRBV12-3 or TRBV12-4 and TRBJ2-1, with unresolved D. V was trimmed by 3 bases and J by 6 bases, leaving 9 bases between them. The length of the CDR3 is 13 residues. In DNA form, the CDR3 reads TGTGCCAGCAGTTTCTCAGATTCCAATGAGCAGTTCTTC. Translation gives CASSFSDSNEQFF.

The J gene is TRBJ2-7, the V gene TRBV5-6; D is perhaps TRBD2 (6 bases). The V end lost 5 bases, the J end lost 2 bases, and 14 bases lay between the germline ends. The CDR3 runs to 14 residues. Per germline, CDR1 SGHDT and CDR2 YYEEEE. The CDR3 DNA is TGTGCCAGCAGTTCGGGACTCCCGACCTACGAGCAGTACTTC. It codes for CASSSGLPTYEQYF.

This clonotype was seen more than once but under ten times. V and J are TRBV5-1 and TRBJ2-1, with 9 bases aligning to TRBD2. The CDR3 contains 15 residues. CDR1 and CDR2 from the germline V gene are SGHRS and YFSETQ. J lost 5 bases, V lost 4 bases, and 7 bases had no gene match. The CDR3 loop reads CASSTSGGTNNEQFF. CDR3 coding DNA: TGCGCCAGCAGCACGAGCGGGGGGACCAACAATGAGCAGTTCTTC.

There are a few counts of this clonotype. This rearrangement joins TRBV2 to TRBJ1-2; D is perhaps TRBD1 (6 bases). Germline loops: CDR1 SNHLY, CDR2 FYNNEI. The CDR3 covers 15 residues. V was cut by 2 bases and J by 7 bases, with 17 bases left in between. The CDR3 bases are TGTGCCAGCAGTGAAAGGGGGTCACAGGGAGGTGGCTACACCTTC. Its translation is CASSERGSQGGGYTF.

As to this clonotype: Germline is not matched at one junction end, which may reflect a read error. The chain joins TRBV7-9 to TRBJ2-5; D is undetermined. The germline CDR1 and CDR2 sequences are SEHNR and FQNEAQ (reference sequence). The CDR3 is 12 residues long. The CDR3 DNA sequence: TGTGACAGCAGGAACCCACAAGAGACCCAGTACTTC. Protein product: CDSRNPQETQYF. The full variable domain, completed using reference TRBV7-9 and TRBJ2-5, is DTGVSQNPRHKITKRGQNVTFRCDPISEHNRLYWYRQTLGQGPEFLTYFQNEAQLEKSRLLSDRFSAERPKGSFSTLEIQRTEQGDSAMYLCDSRNPQETQYFGPGTRLLVL.

This clonotype has a handful of counts. V and J are TRBV21-1 and TRBJ2-7. TRBV21-1 is a documented pseudogene. The CDR3 covers 12 residues. The CDR3 bases are TGTGCCAGCAGCAAGCCTAAGTACGAGCAGTACTTC. This encodes CASSKPKYEQYF.

This clonotype was detected once. The rearrangement joins TRBV9 to TRBJ2-2; D uncertain. Germline CDR1 SGDLS, CDR2 YYNGEE. Trimming took off 0 bases at V and 6 bases at J, with 15 bases between the two ends. The CDR3 contains 16 residues. This chain's CDR3 is CASSVAQRYKAGELFF. Here the CDR3 DNA reads TGTGCCAGCAGCGTAGCTCAGCGTTATAAGGCCGGGGAGCTGTTTTTT.